Reported below is one TCR beta chain. Sequencing was performed with immunoSEQ multiplex PCR; in TCRdb, only in-frame clones are kept and a portion is missing. The table records millions of clones, roughly 93% of them present only once. Trimming took 0 bases from V and 4 from J, leaving 13 bases between them. Germline lookup yields CDR1 MNHEY and CDR2 SVGAGI. CDR3 length: 16 amino acids. The sample belongs to a study of shared clonotypes between healthy human individuals. Material for sequencing was naive CD4+ T cells from PBMCs. Regarding subset: CD45RA+ positively selected. This sequence was found in a man between 18 and 35 years old in good health. Some clones in this sample may be carry-over from other donors' samples. The gene calls are TRBV6-5 and TRBJ1-3; the D gene is possibly TRBD1 (5 bases). The CDR3 sequence: CASSYSSLGTGNTIYF. The CDR3 region has the DNA TGTGCCAGCAGTTACTCATCCTTGGGGACGGGAAACACCATATATTTT.